Shown below are 13 T cell receptor beta chains from a single sample sequenced in a study of blood T cell repertoires in COVID-19. Produced via immunoSEQ multiplex PCR; TCRdb's table is partial and in-frame only. This table has 60,000 to 75,000 clones, roughly 93% appearing once. The sequencing sample was made of peripheral blood. These receptors all stem from a human donor in a cohort sampled during active COVID-19.

The chain combines TRBV7-2 with TRBJ2-7; TRBD2 matches 8 bases. Germline assignment: CDR1 SGHTA and CDR2 FQGNSA. The V and J ends lost 5 bases and 6 bases, in that order; junction bases with no gene match: 21. The length of the CDR3 is 18 residues. CDR3 region: CASSPIVRAAGAPGEQYF. The CDR3 bases are TGTGCCAGCAGCCCGATCGTCAGGGCAGCGGGAGCCCCCGGCGAGCAGTACTTC.

In DNA, the CDR3 is TGTGCCAGCAGTCCCACAGGGGGGGGGACCCAGTACTTC. This sequence encodes CASSPTGGGTQYF. The chain has TRBV6-6 and TRBJ2-5, with D possibly TRBD1 on 8 matching bases. The CDR3 is 13 amino acids. Germline values: CDR1 MNHNY, CDR2 SVGAGI (reference sequence). V was pared by 5 bases and J by 7 bases, with 14 bases between.

This clone appeared once. The chain employs TRBV7-8 and TRBJ2-5; TRBD2 aligns across 7 bases. CDR1 and CDR2 from the germline V gene are SGHVS and FQNEAQ. This CDR3 is 15 amino acids long. Trimming removed 2 bases from V and 4 bases from J; junction bases left unmatched: 7. CDR3 sequence (DNA): TGTGCCAGCAGCTTAATCGGCGGGAGCGGAGAGACCCAGTACTTC. Translated, it gives CASSLIGGSGETQYF.

The J gene is TRBJ1-2, the V gene TRBV19, with 11 bases fitting TRBD1. The length of the CDR3 is 14 residues. Germline V lookup: CDR1 LNHDA, CDR2 SQIVND (reference sequence). Trimming cost V 5 bases and J 9 bases; bases outside gene matches: 8. CDR3 DNA: TGTGCCAGTAGTTCCGGGACAGGGGGGTATCGCTACACCTTC. Residues: CASSSGTGGYRYTF.

This clone was found a few times. This chain uses TRBV6-2 or TRBV6-3 with TRBJ1-5, with 7 bases fitting TRBD1. Germline V CDR1 and CDR2: MNHEY, SVGEGT. Germline trimming cut 6 bases from V and 6 bases from J; bases unmatched to any gene: 11. CDR3 length: 15 amino acids. CDR3: CASSPGDRVVQPQHF. DNA for the CDR3: TGTGCCAGCAGCCCCGGTGACAGGGTCGTTCAGCCCCAGCATTTT.

CDR3 sequence: CASSLFPSGGTYEQYF. The CDR3 DNA reads as TGTGCCAGCAGCTTATTTCCTAGCGGGGGAACCTACGAGCAGTACTTC. The chain carries TRBV7-2 and TRBJ2-7; 10 positions agree with TRBD2. The CDR3 spans 16 residues. J gave up 2 bases and V 2 bases, and 6 bases lay outside the gene matches. CDR1 SGHTA and CDR2 FQGNSA come from the germline V gene.

This sequence joins TRBV5-4 and TRBJ2-2, with a tentative D call TRBD2 (5 bases). Looked up from germline, CDR1 is SGHNT and CDR2 is YYREEE (reference sequence). V was shortened by 2 bases and J by 6 bases, with 17 bases between the two germline ends. The CDR3 is 16 amino acids. CDR3 sequence: CASSFFERGPAGELFF. In DNA form, the CDR3 reads TGTGCCAGCAGCTTCTTTGAACGAGGGCCGGCCGGGGAGCTGTTTTTT.

The V and J genes are TRBV19 and TRBJ2-2; TRBD2 matches 9 bases. This CDR3 is built from 15 residues. J gave up 1 base and V 6 bases, and 3 bases lay outside the gene matches. The germline gives CDR1 LNHDA, CDR2 SQIVND (reference sequence). The CDR3 region has the DNA TGTGCCAGTAGATTAGCGGGAGAGAACACCGGGGAGCTGTTTTTT. Translating gives CASRLAGENTGELFF.

The chain uses TRBV7-3 and TRBJ2-1; 7 bases fit TRBD2. Germline V gene data show CDR1 as SGHTA and CDR2 as FQGTGA. After removal of 5 bases from V and 7 bases from J, the junction contained 14 bases not matched to a gene. This CDR3 region has 16 residues. The CDR3 region is CASSPFGTNSLNEQFF. DNA for the CDR3: TGTGCCAGCAGCCCTTTCGGGACTAATTCTTTGAATGAGCAGTTCTTC.

The chain has TRBV5-1 and TRBJ2-2; TRBD1 might be the D (5 bases). The CDR3 loop spans 15 amino acids. The germline gives CDR1 SGHRS, CDR2 YFSETQ. The V end was cut by 4 bases, the J end by 7 bases, with 17 bases between. The CDR3 DNA sequence: TGCGCCAGCAGCATCAAGGGGTCCTCTAACGGGGAGCTGTTTTTT. This gives the protein CASSIKGSSNGELFF.

The chain recombines TRBV7-8 with TRBJ2-5, with 8 bases that match TRBD1. The V and J ends lost 5 bases and 5 bases, in that order; junction bases with no gene match: 7. Germline loops: CDR1 SGHVS, CDR2 FQNEAQ. The CDR3 consists of 14 residues. The CDR3 bases are TGTGCCAGCAGCAGTTGGGACAGGCTGGAGACCCAGTACTTC. This encodes CASSSWDRLETQYF.

This rearrangement joins TRBV24-1 to TRBJ2-5, with 7 positions matching TRBD1. V trimming: 9 bases; J trimming: 2 bases; junction bases outside the gene matches: 5. The germline gives CDR1 KGHDR, CDR2 SFDVKD. This CDR3 has 13 amino acids. The CDR3 reads CATSKQGQETQYF. The CDR3 DNA reads TGTGCCACCTCGAAACAGGGGCAAGAGACCCAGTACTTC.

The gene calls are TRBV9 and TRBJ2-3; 13 bases line up with TRBD2. V dropped 3 bases and J dropped 6; count of bases not matched to a gene: 7. From germline, CDR1 is SGDLS and CDR2 YYNGEE. This CDR3 is 16 amino acids long. The CDR3 DNA sequence: TGTGCCAGCAGCGCCTCGCCGGGACTAGCGGGGGATACGCAGTATTTT. Protein: CASSASPGLAGDTQYF.